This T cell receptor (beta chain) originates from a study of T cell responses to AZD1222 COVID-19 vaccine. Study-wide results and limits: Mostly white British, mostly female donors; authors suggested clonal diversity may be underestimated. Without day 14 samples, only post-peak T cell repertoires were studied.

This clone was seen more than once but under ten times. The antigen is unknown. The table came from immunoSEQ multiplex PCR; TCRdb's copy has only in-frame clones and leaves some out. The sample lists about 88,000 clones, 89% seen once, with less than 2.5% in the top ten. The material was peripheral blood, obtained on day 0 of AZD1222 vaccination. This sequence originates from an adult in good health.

The CDR3 DNA reads TGTGCCTGGAGTCATATGGTAGGGAAAGAAAAACTGTTTTTT. Translation gives CAWSHMVGKEKLFF. The chain joins TRBV30 to TRBJ1-4; no clear D gene. Germline V gives CDR1 GTSNPN, CDR2 SVGIG (reference sequence). Trimming left V 2 bases short and J 8 bases short, with 15 bases between. The CDR3 contains 14 residues.